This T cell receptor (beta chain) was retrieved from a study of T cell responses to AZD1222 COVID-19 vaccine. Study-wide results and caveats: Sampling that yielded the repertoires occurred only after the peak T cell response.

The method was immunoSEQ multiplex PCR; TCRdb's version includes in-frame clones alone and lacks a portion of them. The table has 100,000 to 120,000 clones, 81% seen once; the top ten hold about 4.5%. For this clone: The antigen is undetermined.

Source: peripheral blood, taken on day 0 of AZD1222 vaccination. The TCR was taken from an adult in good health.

Here the CDR3 reads CASRRSVLGLGGEKLFF. CDR3 DNA sequence: TGTGCCAGCAGACGCTCAGTTTTGGGCCTTGGGGGTGAAAAACTGTTTTTT. The V gene is TRBV5-8, the J gene TRBJ1-4; D might be TRBD1 (5 bases). The CDR3 totals 17 residues. V shed 5 bases and J shed 7 bases, with 24 bases lying between them. Germline CDR1 reads SGHTS; CDR2 reads YDEGEE.